A single sample gave rise to the 32 T cell receptor beta chains below, sequenced in a study of shared clonotypes between healthy human individuals (dated by TCRdb to 2020 to 2022). The library came from the immunoSEQ multiplex PCR assay. Drawn from immuneACCESS, this table holds only the in-frame rearrangements with V and J called that TCRdb kept. Clones are partly lost; checked studies trace under half to an unresolved V gene and leave the rest unexplained. This sample is represented by some 2.1 million clones; roughly 95% of them were singletons. The ten largest clones represent more than 1.5% of the sample. For the CD8 naive samples, CD45RO-negative cells were positively selected for CCR7, yielding a CD45RA+CCR7+ population from which TemRA cells were excluded. Input material: naive CD8+ T cells from PBMCs. What the cell subset or site label conveys for this sample: CD45RA+CCR7+. All receptors derive from a young man in good health. Some clones in this sample may be carry-over from other donors' samples.

This clone appeared once. The chain couples TRBV19 to TRBJ1-2; D is ambiguous. This CDR3 spans 13 amino acids. The germline V gene encodes CDR1 LNHDA and CDR2 SQIVND (reference sequence). Trimming cost V 7 bases and J 1 base, with 10 bases left between them. The CDR3 DNA reads as TGTGCCAGTACCCAATTATTTAACTATGGCTACACCTTC. Translating it yields CASTQLFNYGYTF.

The chain uses TRBV7-9 and TRBJ2-7, with 11 bases matching TRBD2. Looked up from germline, CDR1 is SEHNR and CDR2 is FQNEAQ (reference sequence). The CDR3 sequence is 15 residues long. The J segment lost 6 bases and the V segment lost 5 bases, leaving 9 bases of the junction unmatched. The CDR3 DNA is TGTGCCAGCAGCCCAGGACTAGCGGGCACCTCCGAGCAGTACTTC. Protein: CASSPGLAGTSEQYF.

The chain is built from TRBV15 and TRBJ1-5; no clear D gene. The CDR3 spans 12 residues. CDR1 is LNHNV and CDR2 is YYDKDF in the germline V gene (reference sequence). V lost 4 bases to trimming and J lost 4 bases, with 5 bases between them. As DNA, the CDR3 is TGTGCCACCAGCACGGGGAATCAGCCCCAGCATTTT. Amino acids: CATSTGNQPQHF.

This chain connects TRBV7-2 to TRBJ1-1; tentative D call: TRBD1 (6 bases). The CDR3 extends over 16 amino acids. Between the trimmed V and J ends, which lost 1 base and 5 bases, there was a span of 17 bases. Germline V gene data show CDR1 as SGHTA and CDR2 as FQGNSA. The CDR3: CASSLVVGGEDTEAFF. The CDR3 region has the DNA TGTGCCAGCAGCTTAGTAGTTGGGGGCGAGGATACTGAAGCTTTCTTT.

The sample holds one count of this clone. The gene calls are TRBV28 and TRBJ2-4; 7 bases match TRBD1. This CDR3 is built from 17 residues. The germline V gene has CDR1 MDHEN and CDR2 SYDVKM. The ends lost 5 bases at V and 5 bases at J; junction bases unmatched: 15. The CDR3 bases are TGTGCCAGCAGTAGACCAACAACGACAGGGCCCCAAAACATTCAGTACTTC. It encodes CASSRPTTTGPQNIQYF.

The genes are TRBV4-2 and TRBJ2-1, with a tentative D call TRBD2 (5 bases). The germline V and J ends were trimmed by 4 bases and 0 bases, with 16 bases remaining between them. This CDR3 comprises 17 residues. Germline CDR1 reads LGHNA; CDR2 reads YNFKEQ. This CDR3 reads CASSRTGGSGSYNEQFF. CDR3 coding DNA: TGTGCCAGCAGCCGCACCGGTGGGAGTGGCTCCTACAATGAGCAGTTCTTC.

CDR3 loop: CASSYSGTGSYEQYF. CDR3 nucleotide sequence: TGTGCCAGCAGCTACTCCGGGACAGGGAGCTACGAGCAGTACTTC. V and J are TRBV7-9 and TRBJ2-7; 9 positions match TRBD1. CDR3 length: 15 amino acids. Germline CDR1 SEHNR, CDR2 FQNEAQ (reference sequence). The J segment lost 3 bases and the V segment lost 4 bases, leaving 7 bases of the junction unmatched.

This chain connects TRBV27 to TRBJ2-1; perhaps TRBD2 as D (6 bases). Germline CDR1 and CDR2: MNHEY and SMNVEV (reference sequence). Trimming removed 5 bases at V and 7 bases at J, with 15 bases between. The CDR3 spans 14 residues. CDR3 amino acids: CASSHGGNINEQFF. The CDR3 nucleotides are TGTGCCAGCAGTCATGGCGGGAACATAAATGAGCAGTTCTTC.

The chain is built from TRBV4-1 and TRBJ2-1; no reliable D call. V dropped 5 bases and J dropped 1 base, with 18 bases sitting between them. The CDR3 runs to 17 residues. Germline CDR1 and CDR2: MGHRA and YSYEKL. The CDR3 loop reads CASSAQGPYSSYNEQFF. CDR3 in DNA: TGCGCCAGCAGCGCCCAAGGGCCTTACTCATCCTACAATGAGCAGTTCTTC.

On this clone itself: The same CDR3 is also encoded by other DNA sequences in this sample. This chain uses TRBV27 with TRBJ2-2; no definite D call. The CDR3 runs to 14 residues. Germline V lookup: CDR1 MNHEY, CDR2 SMNVEV (reference sequence). Trimming cost V 3 bases and J 2 bases, with 7 bases left between them. CDR3 sequence (DNA): TGTGCCAGCAGTTTCGCCAGAAACACCGGGGAGCTGTTTTTT. Protein: CASSFARNTGELFF.

The chain carries TRBV14 and TRBJ1-2; D perhaps matches TRBD1 (6 bases). Germline values: CDR1 SGHDN, CDR2 FVKESK. The CDR3 sequence is 14 residues long. V dropped 4 bases and J dropped 8 bases, with 17 bases sitting between them. In nucleotides, the CDR3 is TGTGCCAGCAGCCCCCTTTCAGGGGTGTTGGGCTACACCTTC. It codes for CASSPLSGVLGYTF.

The chain carries TRBV2 and TRBJ2-7; D may be TRBD2 (5 bases). Germline V gives CDR1 SNHLY, CDR2 FYNNEI. CDR3 length equals 12 residues. V gave up 6 bases and J gave up 3 bases, with 9 bases separating them. DNA for the CDR3: TGTGCCAGCAGCCGGACTCTCTACGAGCAGTACTTC. It codes for CASSRTLYEQYF.

The chain couples TRBV5-6 to TRBJ2-7; 11 bases match TRBD1. Germline CDR1 and CDR2: SGHDT and YYEEEE. The J segment lost 3 bases and the V segment lost 4 bases, leaving 6 bases of the junction unmatched. The CDR3 spans 15 residues. CDR3 DNA: TGTGCCAGCAGCGACGGGACAGGGGGAGGCTACGAGCAGTACTTC. This encodes CASSDGTGGGYEQYF.

CDR3 protein: CASSLTRTSADYEQYF. The CDR3 coding sequence is TGTGCCAGCAGCTTGACTAGGACTAGCGCGGACTACGAGCAGTACTTC. J is TRBJ2-7 and V is TRBV7-8; the match to TRBD2 covers 9 bases. From germline, CDR1 is SGHVS and CDR2 FQNEAQ. The junction had 9 bases not matched to a gene; V was cut back by 3 bases and J by 3 bases. This CDR3 is built from 16 residues.

This chain uses TRBV7-2 with TRBJ2-7, with D tentatively TRBD1 or TRBD2 (5 bases each). The V end was cut by 1 base, the J end by 1 base, with 17 bases between. Germline values: CDR1 SGHTA, CDR2 FQGNSA. The CDR3 covers 17 residues. The CDR3 here is CASSLGQGVFSSYEQYF. For the CDR3, the DNA is TGTGCCAGCAGCTTAGGGCAGGGAGTATTTAGTTCCTACGAGCAGTACTTC.

The chain employs TRBV7-9 and TRBJ2-1, with 11 bases lining up with TRBD2. CDR1 and CDR2 from the germline V gene are SEHNR and FQNEAQ (reference sequence). V shed 6 bases, J shed 9 bases, and the junction held 13 bases outside the gene matches. The CDR3 extends over 16 amino acids. The CDR3 nucleotides are TGTGCCAGCAGTTCCATAGGGACTAGCGGTGGCGCTGAGCAGTTCTTC. Encoded protein: CASSSIGTSGGAEQFF.

Turning to this clone: Other nucleotide sequences from this sample produce the same CDR3. The chain recombines TRBV9 with TRBJ1-5; tentatively, D is TRBD1 (5 bases). The CDR3 runs to 15 residues. Germline V gene lookup returns CDR1 SGDLS and CDR2 YYNGEE. The germline V and J ends were trimmed by 2 bases and 4 bases, with 13 bases remaining between them. CDR3 DNA: TGTGCCAGCAGCGTCGCCGGACAAGTTAATCAGCCCCAGCATTTT. Its translation: CASSVAGQVNQPQHF.

In its sample, this clone was seen once. The rearrangement uses TRBV27 and TRBJ2-3; a weak D match, TRBD1 (5 bases). Trimming shortened V by 5 bases and J by 3 bases, and 18 bases separated the two germline ends. This CDR3 contains 16 residues. The germline V gene encodes CDR1 MNHEY and CDR2 SMNVEV (reference sequence). The chain's CDR3 is CASSPLRVAGTDTQYF. The DNA for the CDR3 is TGTGCCAGCAGTCCTCTCAGGGTAGCTGGTACAGATACGCAGTATTTT.

This clone was observed a few times. The chain carries TRBV2 and TRBJ2-7; 7 nucleotides line up with TRBD1. The V gene's germline CDR1 is SNHLY and CDR2 FYNNEI. This CDR3 comprises 15 residues. The junction had 14 bases not matched to a gene; V was cut back by 7 bases and J by 5 bases. The CDR3 DNA sequence: TGTGCCAGCACCCAAAACAGGGGTAGTGTCGACGAGCAGTACTTC. As protein: CASTQNRGSVDEQYF.

The V call is TRBV7-9, the J call TRBJ1-1; 8 nucleotides match TRBD1. This CDR3 comprises 14 residues. Unmatched junction bases numbered 4, after V lost 5 bases and J lost 2 bases. From germline, CDR1 is SEHNR and CDR2 FQNEAQ (reference sequence). The CDR3 protein is CASSLGQDNTEAFF. For the CDR3, the DNA is TGTGCCAGCAGCCTGGGACAGGACAACACTGAAGCTTTCTTT.

Concerning this clone: Sequence at one end of the junction differs from germline and may be a read error. The chain has TRBV6-5 and TRBJ2-2; 7 positions match TRBD2. This CDR3 spans 15 amino acids. Germline V gene data show CDR1 as MNHEY and CDR2 as SVGAGI. This CDR3 reads CASSYLGEGTAELFF. The DNA of the CDR3 is TGTGCCAGCAGTTACTTGGGGGAGGGTACCGCGGAGCTGTTTTTT.

To note about this clone: The identical CDR3 is also encoded by other nucleotide sequences in the sample. The chain combines TRBV6-5 with TRBJ2-7; D is tentatively TRBD1 or TRBD2 (5 bases each). The germline CDR1 and CDR2 sequences are MNHEY and SVGAGI. CDR3 size: 13 residues. V lost 1 base, J lost 3 bases, and 7 bases lay in between. CDR3 DNA: TGTGCCAGCAGTTACTTTGGGGGCTACGAGCAGTACTTC. It yields the protein CASSYFGGYEQYF.

For this clone: The same CDR3 is also encoded by other DNA sequences in this sample. The J gene is TRBJ2-2, the V gene TRBV7-4; D is undetermined. Trimming removed 3 bases at V and 1 base at J, with 18 bases between. The CDR3 runs to 18 residues. Germline V gives CDR1 SGHVT, CDR2 SQSDAQ. CDR3 amino acids: CASSFNSGRRLNTGELFF. The DNA for the CDR3 is TGTGCCAGCAGCTTTAATTCCGGGCGGCGGTTGAACACCGGGGAGCTGTTTTTT. Complete variable domain (other parts from reference TRBV7-4 and TRBJ2-2): GAGVSQSPRYKVAKRGRDVALRCDSISGHVTLYWYRQTLGQGSEVLTYSQSDAQRDKSGRPSGRFSAERPERSVSTLKIQRTEQGDSAVYLCASSFNSGRRLNTGELFFGEGSRLTVL.

This CDR3 is CASRPGLRDEKLFF. CDR3 nucleotides: TGTGCCAGCCGACCGGGCCTCCGGGATGAAAAACTGTTTTTT. The genes are TRBV28 and TRBJ1-4; D ambiguous. Between the trimmed V and J ends, which lost 8 bases and 6 bases, there was a span of 16 bases. Germline V CDR1 and CDR2: MDHEN, SYDVKM. This CDR3 region has 14 residues.

The table lists this clone with a count of one. The chain links TRBV30 to TRBJ2-1; a weak D match, TRBD1 (6 bases). Per the germline V gene, CDR1 is GTSNPN and CDR2 is SVGIG (reference sequence). This CDR3 is 11 amino acids long. The V end was cut by 2 bases, the J end by 9 bases, with 8 bases between. The CDR3 nucleotides are TGTGCCTGGAGTTTAGGGGGTGAGCAGTTCTTC. This codes for CAWSLGGEQFF.

The chain combines TRBV19 with TRBJ2-1; no clear D. Per the germline V gene, CDR1 is LNHDA and CDR2 is SQIVND (reference sequence). The CDR3 length is 16 residues. V lost 5 bases to trimming and J lost 0 bases, with 14 bases between them. CDR3 nucleotide sequence: TGTGCCAGTAGTCCCAAGGCGGTTAGCTCCTACAATGAGCAGTTCTTC. Protein: CASSPKAVSSYNEQFF.

This chain links TRBV28 with TRBJ1-5; D unresolved. Germline CDR1 and CDR2: MDHEN and SYDVKM. Trimming removed 5 bases at V and 5 bases at J, with 4 bases between. The length of the CDR3 is 11 residues. This CDR3 reads CASSTHQPQHF. The DNA of the CDR3 is TGTGCCAGCAGTACCCATCAGCCCCAGCATTTT.

The chain combines TRBV2 with TRBJ2-7, with 11 bases that match TRBD2. V was pared by 6 bases and J by 4 bases, with 8 bases of the junction left unmatched. This CDR3 spans 15 amino acids. CDR1 and CDR2 from the germline V gene are SNHLY and FYNNEI. The CDR3 reads CASSQKLAGVYEQYF. As DNA, the CDR3 is TGTGCCAGCAGCCAGAAACTAGCGGGAGTGTACGAGCAGTACTTC. The full variable domain, its missing parts supplied by reference TRBV2 and TRBJ2-7, is EPEVTQTPSHQVTQMGQEVILRCVPISNHLYFYWYRQILGQKVEFLVSFYNNEISEKSEIFDDQFSVERPDGSNFTLKIRSTKLEDSAMYFCASSQKLAGVYEQYFGPGTRLTVT.

As DNA, the CDR3 is TGTGCCAGCAGCTTGGGACACCAGTCAGAAGCTTTCTTT. This gives the protein CASSLGHQSEAFF. The chain carries TRBV7-9 and TRBJ1-1; perhaps TRBD1 as D (6 bases). In germline, CDR1 is SEHNR, CDR2 FQNEAQ (reference sequence). Trimming took off 3 bases at V and 8 bases at J, with 13 bases between the two ends. CDR3 size: 13 residues.

The chain joins TRBV10-3 to TRBJ2-3; D remains unclear. This CDR3 is 15 amino acids long. Between the trimmed V and J ends, which lost 3 bases and 1 base, there was a span of 11 bases. The V gene's germline CDR1 is ENHRY and CDR2 SYGVKD. For the CDR3, the DNA is TGTGCCATCAGTGATGCAGGCCGAGGCACAGATACGCAGTATTTT. Amino acid sequence: CAISDAGRGTDTQYF.

The rearrangement joins TRBV2 to TRBJ2-7, with 7 bases that match TRBD1. The CDR3 extends over 15 amino acids. With V trimmed by 3 bases and J by 3 bases, 8 bases remained unmatched. In germline, CDR1 is SNHLY, CDR2 FYNNEI. For the CDR3, the DNA is TGTGCCAGCAGTGAGGCCCAGGGGGTAAACTACGAGCAGTACTTC. It yields the protein CASSEAQGVNYEQYF.

The chain recombines TRBV19 with TRBJ1-4, with 10 bases that match TRBD1. CDR1 is LNHDA, CDR2 SQIVND, per germline (reference sequence). CDR3 length: 15 amino acids. The trim removed 5 bases at V and 7 bases at J, leaving 7 bases unmatched. CDR3 protein: CASSPDRGRFEKLFF. The CDR3, as DNA: TGTGCCAGTAGTCCTGACAGGGGGCGCTTTGAAAAACTGTTTTTT.